This entry is about one T cell receptor (beta chain). The antigen is not known. The repertoire was sequenced with immunoSEQ multiplex PCR; TCRdb's copy has only in-frame clones and lacks some. The sample holds more than 95,000 clones, approximately 90% seen once. The record originates from a study of T cell responses to AZD1222 COVID-19 vaccine. Whole-study findings and limits: Donor demographics were predominantly white British with a female majority; clonal diversity may be underestimated.

From germline, CDR1 is LGHDT and CDR2 YNNKEL (reference sequence). The length of the CDR3 is 17 residues. Trimming removed 4 bases from V and 3 bases from J; junction bases left unmatched: 14. V and J are TRBV3-1 (or the pseudogene TRBV3-2) and TRBJ1-2, with 7 bases identical to TRBD1. Sequencing was performed on peripheral blood, taken 28 days after the second AZD1222 dose. The TCR was taken from an adult who received the AZD1222 COVID-19 vaccine. The CDR3 sequence is CASSRGTDRVLDYGYTF. The CDR3 nucleotides are TGTGCCAGCAGCCGGGGAACCGACAGGGTTTTGGACTATGGCTACACCTTC.